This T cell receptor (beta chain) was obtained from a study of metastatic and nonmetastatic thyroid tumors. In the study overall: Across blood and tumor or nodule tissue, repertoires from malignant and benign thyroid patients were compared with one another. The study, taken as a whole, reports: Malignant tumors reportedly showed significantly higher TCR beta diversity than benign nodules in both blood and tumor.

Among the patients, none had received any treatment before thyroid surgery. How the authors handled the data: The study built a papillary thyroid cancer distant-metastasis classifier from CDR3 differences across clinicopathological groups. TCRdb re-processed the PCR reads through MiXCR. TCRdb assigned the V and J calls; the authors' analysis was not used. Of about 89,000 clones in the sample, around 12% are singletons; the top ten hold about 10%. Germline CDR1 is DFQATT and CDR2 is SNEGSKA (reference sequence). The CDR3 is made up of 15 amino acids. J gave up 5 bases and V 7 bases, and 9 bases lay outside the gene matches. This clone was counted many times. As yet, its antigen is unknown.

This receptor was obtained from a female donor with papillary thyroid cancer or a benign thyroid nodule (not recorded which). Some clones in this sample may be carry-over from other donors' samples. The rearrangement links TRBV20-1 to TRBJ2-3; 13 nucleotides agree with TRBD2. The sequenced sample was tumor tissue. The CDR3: CSGETSGRIGDTQYF. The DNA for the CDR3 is TGCAGTGGAGAGACTAGCGGGAGGATAGGAGATACGCAGTATTTT.